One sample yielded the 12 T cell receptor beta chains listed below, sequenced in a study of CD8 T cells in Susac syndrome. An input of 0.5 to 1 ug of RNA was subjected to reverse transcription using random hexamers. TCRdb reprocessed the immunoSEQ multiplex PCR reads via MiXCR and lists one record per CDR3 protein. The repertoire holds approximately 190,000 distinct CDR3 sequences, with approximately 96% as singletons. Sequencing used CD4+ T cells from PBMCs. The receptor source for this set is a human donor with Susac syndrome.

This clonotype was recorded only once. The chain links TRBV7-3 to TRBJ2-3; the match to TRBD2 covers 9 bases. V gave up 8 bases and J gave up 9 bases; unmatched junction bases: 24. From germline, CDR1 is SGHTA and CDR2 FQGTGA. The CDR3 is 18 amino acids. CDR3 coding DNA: TGTGCCAGCTCCCCCTCGGCGACGGGCGGGGGGGATCAGGGGACGCAGTATTTT. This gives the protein CASSPSATGGGDQGTQYF.

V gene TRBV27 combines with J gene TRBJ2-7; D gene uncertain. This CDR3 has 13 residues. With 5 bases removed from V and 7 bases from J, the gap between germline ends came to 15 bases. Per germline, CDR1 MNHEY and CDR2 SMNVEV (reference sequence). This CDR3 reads CASSGSRIGEQYF. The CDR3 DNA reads TGTGCCAGCAGTGGCAGCAGGATAGGGGAGCAGTACTTC.

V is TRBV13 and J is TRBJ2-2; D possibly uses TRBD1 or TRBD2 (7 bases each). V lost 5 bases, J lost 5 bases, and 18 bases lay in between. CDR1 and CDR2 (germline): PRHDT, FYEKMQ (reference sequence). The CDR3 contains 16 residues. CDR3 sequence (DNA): TGTGCCAGCAGCCCAAGGGGAGGGGGCACAACCGGGGAGCTGTTTTTT. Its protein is CASSPRGGGTTGELFF.

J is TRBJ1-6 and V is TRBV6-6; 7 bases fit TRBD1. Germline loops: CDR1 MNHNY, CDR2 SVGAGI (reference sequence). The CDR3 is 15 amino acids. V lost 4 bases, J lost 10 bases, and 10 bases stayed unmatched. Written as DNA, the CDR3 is TGTGCCAGCAGTTCCTCGACAGGGTCCAGCTCACCCCTCCACTTT. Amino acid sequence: CASSSSTGSSSPLHF.

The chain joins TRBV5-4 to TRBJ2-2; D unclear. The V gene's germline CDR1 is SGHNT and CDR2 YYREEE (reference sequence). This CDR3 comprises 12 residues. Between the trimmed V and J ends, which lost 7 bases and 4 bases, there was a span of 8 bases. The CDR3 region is CASGLATGELFF. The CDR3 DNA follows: TGTGCCAGCGGGTTAGCCACCGGGGAGCTGTTTTTT.

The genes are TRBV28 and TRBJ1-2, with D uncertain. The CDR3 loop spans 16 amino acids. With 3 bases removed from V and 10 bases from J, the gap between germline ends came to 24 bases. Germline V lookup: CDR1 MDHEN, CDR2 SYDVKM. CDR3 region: CASSFPNRGALIHYTF. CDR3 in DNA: TGTGCCAGCAGTTTTCCCAACCGAGGCGCGCTTATACACTACACCTTC.

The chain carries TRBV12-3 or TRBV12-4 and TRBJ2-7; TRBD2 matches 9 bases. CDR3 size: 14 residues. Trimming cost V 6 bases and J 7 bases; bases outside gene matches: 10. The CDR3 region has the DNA TGTGCCAGCAGGAGAGCGGGGGGCCTAAGGGAGCAGTACTTC. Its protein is CASRRAGGLREQYF.

The CDR3 spells CASSQVQGNTGELFF. DNA for the CDR3: TGTGCCAGCAGCCAAGTCCAGGGGAACACCGGGGAGCTGTTTTTT. V is TRBV4-2 and J is TRBJ2-2, with D possibly TRBD1 on 5 matching bases. Trimming removed 1 base from V and 1 base from J, with 7 bases in between. The CDR3 sequence is 15 residues long. Germline V CDR1 and CDR2: LGHNA, YNFKEQ.

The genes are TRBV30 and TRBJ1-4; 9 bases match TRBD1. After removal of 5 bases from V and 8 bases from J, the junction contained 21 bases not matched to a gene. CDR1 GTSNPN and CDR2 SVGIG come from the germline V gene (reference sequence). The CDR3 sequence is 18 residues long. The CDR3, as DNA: TGTGCCTGGCAACATACCACCGGGACAGGGCCGGTCGAAGAAAAACTGTTTTTT. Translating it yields CAWQHTTGTGPVEEKLFF.

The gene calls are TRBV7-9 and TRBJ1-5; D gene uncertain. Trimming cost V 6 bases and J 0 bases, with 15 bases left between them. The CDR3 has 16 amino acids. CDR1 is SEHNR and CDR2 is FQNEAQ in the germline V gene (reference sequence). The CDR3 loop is CASSPAGPNSNQPQHF. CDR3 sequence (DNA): TGTGCCAGCAGTCCGGCCGGGCCGAATAGCAATCAGCCCCAGCATTTT.

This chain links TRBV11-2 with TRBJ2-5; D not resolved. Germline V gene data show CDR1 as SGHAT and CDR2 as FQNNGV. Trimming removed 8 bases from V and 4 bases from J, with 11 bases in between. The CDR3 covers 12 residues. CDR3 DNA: TGTGCCAGCCGGCCCTTTGGAGAGACCCAGTACTTC. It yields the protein CASRPFGETQYF.

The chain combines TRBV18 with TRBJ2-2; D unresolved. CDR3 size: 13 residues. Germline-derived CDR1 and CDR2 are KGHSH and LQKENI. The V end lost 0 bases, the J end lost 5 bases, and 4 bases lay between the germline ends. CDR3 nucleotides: TGTGCCAGCTCACCACCAGGAACCGGGGAGCTGTTTTTT. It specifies CASSPPGTGELFF.